This TCR beta chain was obtained from a study of blood T cell repertoires in COVID-19. Overall study: From T cells, B-cell-depleted T cells, or PBMCs came the material, which was cDNA or gDNA.

In terms of age and location, participants ranged from about 18 to 90 years and lived in fewer than 30 US areas. Participant reports of clinical history set cohort assignment. Among Cohort 3 donors, those recovered had two negative PCRs, clearance, or symptom resolution. Method: immunoSEQ multiplex PCR; TCRdb's copy keeps in-frame clones and lacks some. Of around 190,000 clones listed, 80% to 90% were seen once; the top ten hold 9% to 10%. Sequencing input: PBMCs or T cells enriched from blood (not recorded which). The sequence was collected from a woman in her late teens or twenties who had recovered from COVID-19.

The CDR3 protein is CASSVQRDTGELFF. Here the CDR3 DNA reads TGTGCCAGCAGCGTCCAGCGGGACACCGGGGAGCTGTTTTTT. V and J are TRBV6-4 and TRBJ2-2; perhaps TRBD2 as D (6 bases). Trimming removed 6 bases from V and 3 bases from J, with 11 bases in between. The CDR3 is 14 residues long. The germline gives CDR1 MRHNA, CDR2 SNTAGT.